The 7 T cell receptor beta chains presented below share a single source sample, sequenced in a study of blood T cell repertoires in COVID-19. TCRdb keeps only in-frame clones here, not all; method: immunoSEQ multiplex PCR. The sample lists a few hundred thousand clones, about 90% occurring once. The sequenced sample consisted of peripheral blood. The source of these receptors is a woman younger than 45 with COVID-19, enrolled during active disease.

The CDR3 DNA is TGTGCCAGCAGCTTAGCCCCCTTTCTAGCGAGAGTGGGCAATGAGCAGTTCTTC. Its protein product is CASSLAPFLARVGNEQFF. This chain connects TRBV7-2 to TRBJ2-1, with D possibly TRBD2 on 6 matching bases. V was clipped by 0 bases and J by 6 bases, with 21 bases between them. Germline CDR1 and CDR2: SGHTA and FQGNSA. The CDR3 is made up of 18 amino acids.

The rearrangement links TRBV4-3 to TRBJ1-6; possible D gene TRBD1, 5 bases. Looked up from germline, CDR1 is LGHNA and CDR2 is YSLEER. The CDR3 is made up of 16 amino acids. The ends were cut back, 4 bases at V and 7 bases at J, with 17 bases in the middle. CDR3 nucleotides: TGCGCCAGCAGCCGTTCCCAGACAGAAATGAATTCACCCCTCCACTTT. Protein sequence: CASSRSQTEMNSPLHF.

J is TRBJ1-5 and V is TRBV5-1, with TRBD1 identical over 9 bases. J gave up 7 bases and V 0 bases, and 5 bases lay outside the gene matches. Germline CDR1 is SGHRS and CDR2 is YFSETQ. The CDR3 has 15 residues. The CDR3 DNA reads TGCGCCAGCAGCTTGGGGACAGGGGAGGACCAGCCCCAGCATTTT. Translated, it gives CASSLGTGEDQPQHF.

The V and J genes are TRBV5-1 and TRBJ2-1, with a tentative D call TRBD2 (6 bases). CDR1 SGHRS and CDR2 YFSETQ come from the germline V gene. The CDR3 runs 13 residues. Between the trimmed V and J ends, which lost 6 bases and 6 bases, there was a span of 13 bases. In DNA form, the CDR3 reads TGCGCCAGCACCTTTAGCGGAACCAATGAGCAGTTCTTC. Translating gives CASTFSGTNEQFF.

The gene calls are TRBV4-1 and TRBJ2-2; weak D call: TRBD1 (6 bases). From germline, CDR1 is MGHRA and CDR2 YSYEKL. Trimming took 1 base from V and 0 from J, leaving 15 bases between them. This CDR3 comprises 18 residues. For the CDR3, the DNA is TGCGCCAGCAGCCAAGGGCAGGGGCTATTCCCGAACACCGGGGAGCTGTTTTTT. This codes for CASSQGQGLFPNTGELFF.

This rearrangement joins TRBV7-9 to TRBJ2-3; 8 bases are a match to TRBD2. CDR1 is SEHNR, CDR2 FQNEAQ, per germline (reference sequence). The CDR3 consists of 14 residues. Trimming cost V 6 bases and J 2 bases; bases outside gene matches: 4. CDR3 sequence reads: CASRLADVTDTQYF. Here the CDR3 DNA reads TGTGCCAGCAGACTAGCGGACGTCACAGATACGCAGTATTTT. Supplemented by reference TRBV7-9 and TRBJ2-3, the full variable domain reads DTGVSQNPRHKITKRGQNVTFRCDPISEHNRLYWYRQTLGQGPEFLTYFQNEAQLEKSRLLSDRFSAERPKGSFSTLEIQRTEQGDSAMYLCASRLADVTDTQYFGPGTRLTVL.

The genes are TRBV18 and TRBJ1-1, with 7 positions matching TRBD1. The germline gives CDR1 KGHSH, CDR2 LQKENI. J gave up 2 bases and V 5 bases, and 11 bases lay outside the gene matches. The CDR3 is made up of 16 amino acids. CDR3 amino acids: CASSKGTVEVNTEAFF. The CDR3 region has the DNA TGTGCCAGCTCAAAAGGGACAGTCGAAGTTAACACTGAAGCTTTCTTT.